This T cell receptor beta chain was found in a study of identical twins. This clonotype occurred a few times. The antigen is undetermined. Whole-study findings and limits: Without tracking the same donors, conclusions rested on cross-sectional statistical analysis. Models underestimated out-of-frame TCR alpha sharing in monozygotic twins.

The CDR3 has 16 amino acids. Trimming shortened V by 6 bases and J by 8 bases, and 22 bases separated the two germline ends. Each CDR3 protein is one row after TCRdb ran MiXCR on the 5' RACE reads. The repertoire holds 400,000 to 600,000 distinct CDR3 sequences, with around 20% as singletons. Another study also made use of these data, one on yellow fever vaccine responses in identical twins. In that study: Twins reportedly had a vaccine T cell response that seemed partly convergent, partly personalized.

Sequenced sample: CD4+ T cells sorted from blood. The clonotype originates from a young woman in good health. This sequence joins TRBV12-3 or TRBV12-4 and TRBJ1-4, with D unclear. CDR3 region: CASRAIKGEGPEKLFF. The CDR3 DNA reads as TGTGCCAGCAGAGCCATCAAGGGCGAGGGCCCAGAAAAACTGTTTTTT.